The next 17 T cell receptor beta chains were all read from a single sample in a study of blood T cell repertoires in COVID-19. The table came from immunoSEQ multiplex PCR; TCRdb's copy has only in-frame clones and leaves some out. The sample lists about 69,000 clones, 85% seen once, with less than 3% in the top ten. The material sequenced was peripheral blood. These receptors came from a man aged 80 or over with acute or convalescent COVID-19.

This sequence joins TRBV18 and TRBJ1-1; 9 positions match TRBD1. With V trimmed by 5 bases and J by 5 bases, 6 bases remained unmatched. Germline-derived CDR1 and CDR2 are KGHSH and LQKENI. The CDR3 covers 14 residues. CDR3 in DNA: TGTGCCAGCTCAGTAGACAGGGGGAAGACTGAAGCTTTCTTT. Amino acids: CASSVDRGKTEAFF.

This chain links TRBV6-5 with TRBJ1-5; 8 nucleotides agree with TRBD1. With V trimmed by 6 bases and J by 9 bases, 7 bases remained unmatched. The germline CDR1 and CDR2 sequences are MNHEY and SVGAGI. CDR3 length equals 13 residues. The CDR3 DNA is TGTGCCAGCAGGACAGGGGCAAGAGGGCCCCAGCATTTT. As protein: CASRTGARGPQHF.

As to this clone: At one end, the junction sequence differs from germline, possibly due to a read error. The chain recombines TRBV5-6 with TRBJ2-7; 14 nucleotides match TRBD2. CDR1 is SGHDT and CDR2 is YYEEEE in the germline V gene. The CDR3 totals 12 residues. The CDR3 DNA sequence: TGTGCCAGCAGCCTAGGACTAGCGGGAGGTGTGTTC. Amino acids: CASSLGLAGGVF.

The chain employs TRBV28 and TRBJ2-7, with 9 bases fitting TRBD2. V was clipped by 6 bases and J by 2 bases; unmatched bases: 5. CDR1 and CDR2 (germline): MDHEN, SYDVKM. The CDR3 extends over 14 amino acids. The CDR3, as DNA: TGTGCCAGCAGCGGTAGCGGGAGAACCTACGAGCAGTACTTC. Protein: CASSGSGRTYEQYF. The full variable domain, in which reference TRBV28 and TRBJ2-7 provide the parts outside the CDR3, is DVKVTQSSRYLVKRTGEKVFLECVQDMDHENMFWYRQDPGLGLRLIYFSYDVKMKEKGDIPEGYSVSREKKERFSLILESASTNQTSMYLCASSGSGRTYEQYFGPGTRLTVT.

The V call is TRBV30, the J call TRBJ2-1; 10 bases line up with TRBD1. This CDR3 has 15 residues. CDR1 and CDR2 from the germline V gene are GTSNPN and SVGIG (reference sequence). V shed 5 bases, J shed 12 bases, and the junction held 16 bases outside the gene matches. This CDR3 reads CAWAPGTGESRRQFF. The CDR3 DNA sequence: TGTGCCTGGGCTCCCGGGACAGGGGAAAGCAGAAGGCAGTTCTTC. Full variable domain (outside the CDR3, taken from reference TRBV30 and TRBJ2-1): SQTIHQWPATLVQPVGSPLSLECTVEGTSNPNLYWYRQAAGRGLQLLFYSVGIGQISSEVPQNLSASRPQDRQFILSSKKLLLSDSGFYLCAWAPGTGESRRQFFGPGTRLTVL.

The sample holds a few counts of this clone. The chain carries TRBV10-2 and TRBJ1-5; a weak D match, TRBD1 (6 bases). V was clipped by 0 bases and J by 5 bases, with 8 bases between them. There are 14 residues in the CDR3. Germline V gene data show CDR1 as WSHSY and CDR2 as SAAADI. CDR3 amino acids: CASSESRTDQPQHF. Written as DNA, the CDR3 is TGCGCCAGCAGTGAGTCCCGGACAGATCAGCCCCAGCATTTT.

The chain carries TRBV10-3 and TRBJ1-6, with D unresolved. CDR1 is ENHRY, CDR2 SYGVKD, per germline. The CDR3 extends over 15 amino acids. Trimming removed 2 bases from V and 10 bases from J, with 15 bases in between. The CDR3 nucleotides read TGTGCCATCAGTGAGGGCCTGGGCACGGGGTCACCCCTCCACTTT. It is translated as CAISEGLGTGSPLHF.

The chain carries TRBV11-2 and TRBJ1-1; D not resolved. The V end lost 3 bases, the J end lost 7 bases, and 15 bases lay between the germline ends. Germline V gene data show CDR1 as SGHAT and CDR2 as FQNNGV. The CDR3 extends over 14 amino acids. The CDR3 loop is CASSFTDEGGEAFF. The CDR3 DNA reads TGTGCCAGCAGCTTTACGGACGAGGGCGGTGAAGCTTTCTTT.

The J gene is TRBJ1-4, the V gene TRBV7-6, with 8 nucleotides matching TRBD1. This CDR3 has 14 residues. In germline, CDR1 is SGHVS, CDR2 FNYEAQ. V trimming: 1 base; J trimming: 8 bases; junction bases outside the gene matches: 3. CDR3 amino acids: CASSLGTGSEKLFF. In DNA form, the CDR3 reads TGTGCCAGCAGCTTAGGGACAGGGAGCGAAAAACTGTTTTTT.

This clone was observed once. CDR3: CASRGTGLGEKLFF. DNA for the CDR3: TGTGCCAGCAGGGGGACAGGGCTTGGGGAAAAACTGTTTTTT. This chain joins TRBV25-1 and TRBJ1-4; 9 nucleotides align to TRBD1. After removal of 6 bases from V and 8 bases from J, the junction contained 7 bases not matched to a gene. The length of the CDR3 is 14 residues. Germline V gene lookup returns CDR1 MGHDK and CDR2 SYGVNS.

The gene calls are TRBV27 and TRBJ2-7; possible D gene TRBD2, 5 bases. The CDR3 loop spans 14 amino acids. Trimming left V 5 bases short and J 1 base short, with 12 bases between. In germline, CDR1 is MNHEY, CDR2 SMNVEV (reference sequence). CDR3 bases: TGTGCCAGCAGTCCGGCGAGGGTTTCCTACGAGCAGTACTTC. This translates into CASSPARVSYEQYF.

A single count supports this clone. V is TRBV10-3 and J is TRBJ2-3; 15 bases map to TRBD2. The CDR3 consists of 14 residues. Losses at the gene ends were 5 bases for V and 9 bases for J; bases not matched to a gene: 3. Germline lookup yields CDR1 ENHRY and CDR2 SYGVKD. The CDR3 DNA reads TGTGCCATCAGTCCCGGGACTAGCGGGGGGACGCAGTATTTT. It translates to CAISPGTSGGTQYF.

The rearrangement joins TRBV27 to TRBJ1-4; D gene unclear. Germline loops: CDR1 MNHEY, CDR2 SMNVEV (reference sequence). V lost 1 base and J lost 0, with 6 bases in between. The CDR3 has 15 amino acids. CDR3: CASSLWPTTNEKLFF. The CDR3 region has the DNA TGTGCCAGCAGTTTATGGCCGACAACTAATGAAAAACTGTTTTTT.

The chain combines TRBV3-1 (or the pseudogene TRBV3-2) with TRBJ2-1; weak D call: TRBD2 (6 bases). With 2 bases removed from V and 3 bases from J, the gap between germline ends came to 11 bases. Germline lookup yields CDR1 LGHDT and CDR2 YNNKEL (reference sequence). The CDR3 covers 15 residues. CDR3 residues: CASSQTLGLYNEQFF. CDR3 coding DNA: TGTGCCAGCAGCCAAACACTGGGACTCTACAATGAGCAGTTCTTC.

V and J are TRBV5-1 and TRBJ1-1; possibly TRBD1 for D (5 bases). CDR3 length equals 14 residues. Germline CDR1 and CDR2: SGHRS and YFSETQ. V was clipped by 6 bases and J by 2 bases, with 14 bases between them. The CDR3 region has the DNA TGCGCCAGCAAGGAGGGGCTAAGTAACACTGAAGCTTTCTTT. Translating it yields CASKEGLSNTEAFF.

The chain couples TRBV19 to TRBJ2-1; 8 bases fit TRBD1. Germline CDR1 is LNHDA and CDR2 is SQIVND (reference sequence). V was pared by 6 bases and J by 4 bases, with 23 bases of the junction left unmatched. The CDR3 runs to 20 residues. CDR3 DNA: TGTGCCAGTAGCAAAAAAACGAACGACAGGGGAGCTAGAAATTACAATGAGCAGTTCTTC. Translation gives CASSKKTNDRGARNYNEQFF.

V and J are TRBV27 and TRBJ2-2; possibly TRBD1 for D (5 bases). The CDR3 is 15 residues long. Trimming cost V 3 bases and J 0 bases, with 8 bases left between them. Germline V gene data show CDR1 as MNHEY and CDR2 as SMNVEV (reference sequence). The CDR3 here is CASSFRVTNTGELFF. CDR3 DNA sequence: TGTGCCAGCAGTTTCAGGGTTACGAACACCGGGGAGCTGTTTTTT.